Each of the 5 T cell receptor beta chains below was sequenced from the same sample in a study of T cells in Graves' hyperthyroidism and ophthalmopathy. Amplification of TCR beta CDR3 regions was performed using RNA transcripts as template. When the TCR CDR3 underwent first-round RT-PCR, the HTBI primer set was used. TCRdb reprocessed the multiplex PCR reads via MiXCR and lists one record per CDR3 protein. Among hundreds of thousands of distinct CDR3 sequences listed, about 38% were seen once. The sequencing sample was made of blood. Every receptor here comes from a man younger than 30 with Graves' hyperthyroidism.

This clonotype came up many times. J is TRBJ1-2 and V is TRBV7-9; 7 positions agree with TRBD1. The ends lost 4 bases at V and 6 bases at J; junction bases unmatched: 11. Germline CDR1 SEHNR, CDR2 FQNEAQ (reference sequence). The CDR3 runs 15 residues. The CDR3 DNA is TGTGCCAGCAGCTCCCTGGCGGCACAGGGGCATGGCTACACCTTC. This sequence encodes CASSSLAAQGHGYTF.

The sample holds many counts of this clonotype. J is TRBJ2-7 and V is TRBV10-3; no reliable D call. V shed 3 bases and J shed 0 bases, with 9 bases lying between them. The CDR3 has 14 residues. CDR1 and CDR2 from the germline V gene are ENHRY and SYGVKD. The CDR3 reads CAISDGRSSYEQYF. The CDR3 nucleotides are TGTGCCATCAGTGATGGCAGGTCCTCCTACGAGCAGTACTTC.

This chain connects TRBV10-3 to TRBJ1-1; 9 nucleotides line up with TRBD1. Germline trimming cut 10 bases from V and 2 bases from J; bases unmatched to any gene: 11. The CDR3 runs to 15 residues. The germline V gene has CDR1 ENHRY and CDR2 SYGVKD. The DNA for the CDR3 is TGTGCCAGCATCCAACAGGGGGCCTATAACACTGAAGCTTTCTTT. This encodes CASIQQGAYNTEAFF.

V is TRBV6-5 and J is TRBJ1-1; TRBD1 might be the D (6 bases). The CDR3 extends over 15 amino acids. Trimming cost V 7 bases and J 2 bases, with 17 bases left between them. The germline V gene has CDR1 MNHEY and CDR2 SVGAGI. The CDR3 coding sequence is TGTGCCAGCATCCAGACTTGGGGGCTTAACACTGAAGCTTTCTTT. It is translated as CASIQTWGLNTEAFF.

V gene TRBV15 combines with J gene TRBJ2-7; TRBD1 aligns across 7 bases. Germline assignment: CDR1 LNHNV and CDR2 YYDKDF (reference sequence). V trimming: 0 bases; J trimming: 3 bases; junction bases outside the gene matches: 5. The CDR3 is 15 residues long. CDR3 in amino acids: CATSRDPGQIYEQYF. The DNA of the CDR3 is TGTGCCACCAGCAGAGATCCGGGACAGATCTACGAGCAGTACTTC.